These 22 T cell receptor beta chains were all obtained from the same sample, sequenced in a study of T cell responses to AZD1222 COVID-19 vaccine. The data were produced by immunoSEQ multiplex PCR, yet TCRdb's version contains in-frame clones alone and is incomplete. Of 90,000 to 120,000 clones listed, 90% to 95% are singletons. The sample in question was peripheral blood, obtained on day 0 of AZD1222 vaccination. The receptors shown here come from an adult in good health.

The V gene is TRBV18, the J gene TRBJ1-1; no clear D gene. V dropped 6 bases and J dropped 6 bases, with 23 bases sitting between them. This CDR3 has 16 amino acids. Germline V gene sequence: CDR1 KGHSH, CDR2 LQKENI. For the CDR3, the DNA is TGTGCCAGCTCTCACGCCCACCCAGAGCGGAAGGCTGAAGCTTTCTTT. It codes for CASSHAHPERKAEAFF.

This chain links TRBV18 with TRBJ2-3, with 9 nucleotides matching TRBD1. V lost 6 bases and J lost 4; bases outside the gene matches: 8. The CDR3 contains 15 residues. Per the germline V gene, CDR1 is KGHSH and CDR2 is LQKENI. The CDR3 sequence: CASSSGTGLADTQYF. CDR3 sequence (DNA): TGTGCCAGCTCCTCCGGGACAGGGTTGGCAGATACGCAGTATTTT.

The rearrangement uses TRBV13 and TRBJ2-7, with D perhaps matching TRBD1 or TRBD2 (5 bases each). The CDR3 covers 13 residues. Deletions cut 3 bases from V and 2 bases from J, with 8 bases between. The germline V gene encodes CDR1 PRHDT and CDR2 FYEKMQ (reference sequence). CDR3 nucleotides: TGTGCCAGCAGCTTGGGACCCACCTACGAGCAGTACTTC. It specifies CASSLGPTYEQYF.

CDR3 nucleotide sequence: TGTGCCAGCAGCTGGCGTATCGGGGGCGACTCTGGCACTGAAGCTTTCTTT. Its translation: CASSWRIGGDSGTEAFF. V is TRBV11-2 and J is TRBJ1-1, with D maybe TRBD1 (6 bases). V lost 4 bases and J lost 4, with 22 bases in between. The germline gives CDR1 SGHAT, CDR2 FQNNGV. The CDR3 totals 17 residues.

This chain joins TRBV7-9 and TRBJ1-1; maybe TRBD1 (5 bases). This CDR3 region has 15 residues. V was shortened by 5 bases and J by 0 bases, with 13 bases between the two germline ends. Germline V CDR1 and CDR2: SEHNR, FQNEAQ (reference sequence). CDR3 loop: CASSRDRAMNTEAFF. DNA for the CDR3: TGTGCCAGCAGCCGTGACAGAGCTATGAACACTGAAGCTTTCTTT.

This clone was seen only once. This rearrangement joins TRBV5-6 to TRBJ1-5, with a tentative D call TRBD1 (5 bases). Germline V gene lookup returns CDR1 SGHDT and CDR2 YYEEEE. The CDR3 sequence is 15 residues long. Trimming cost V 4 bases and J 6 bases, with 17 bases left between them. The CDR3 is CASSPGGGTGQPQHF. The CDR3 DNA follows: TGTGCCAGCAGCCCTGGGGGAGGTACCGGTCAGCCCCAGCATTTT.

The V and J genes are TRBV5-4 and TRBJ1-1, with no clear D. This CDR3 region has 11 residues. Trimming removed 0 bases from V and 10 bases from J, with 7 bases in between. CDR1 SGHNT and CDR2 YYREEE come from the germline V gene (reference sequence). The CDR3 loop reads CASSLGILAFF. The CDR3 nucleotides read TGTGCCAGCAGCTTGGGGATTCTAGCTTTCTTT.

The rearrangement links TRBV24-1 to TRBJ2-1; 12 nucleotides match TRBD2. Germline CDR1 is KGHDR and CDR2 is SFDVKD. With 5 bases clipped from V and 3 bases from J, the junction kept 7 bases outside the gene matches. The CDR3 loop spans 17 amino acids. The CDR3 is CATSVPSGRANYNEQFF. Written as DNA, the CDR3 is TGTGCCACCAGTGTGCCTAGCGGGAGGGCCAACTACAATGAGCAGTTCTTC.

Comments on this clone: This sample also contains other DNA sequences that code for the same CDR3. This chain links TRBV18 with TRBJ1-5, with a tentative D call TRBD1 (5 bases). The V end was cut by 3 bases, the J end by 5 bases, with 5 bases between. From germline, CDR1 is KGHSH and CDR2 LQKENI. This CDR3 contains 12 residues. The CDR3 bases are TGTGCCAGCTCACCGGGGGATCAGCCCCAGCATTTT. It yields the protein CASSPGDQPQHF.

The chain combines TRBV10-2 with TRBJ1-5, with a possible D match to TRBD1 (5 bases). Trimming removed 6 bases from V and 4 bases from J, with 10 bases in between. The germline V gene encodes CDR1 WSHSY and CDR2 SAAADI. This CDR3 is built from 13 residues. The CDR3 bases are TGCGCCAGCAGCGCGCAGGGTAATCAGCCCCAGCATTTT. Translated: CASSAQGNQPQHF.

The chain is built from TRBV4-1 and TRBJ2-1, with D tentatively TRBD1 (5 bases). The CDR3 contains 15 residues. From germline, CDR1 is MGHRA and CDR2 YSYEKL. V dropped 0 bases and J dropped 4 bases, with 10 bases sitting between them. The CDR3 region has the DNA TGCGCCAGCAGCCAAGATCAGGGCTATTACAATGAGCAGTTCTTC. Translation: CASSQDQGYYNEQFF.

The DNA of the CDR3 is TGTGCCAGCAGTTTCCGCCTGGCAGGGGGCGTATTAAATTCACCCCTCCACTTT. Translating gives CASSFRLAGGVLNSPLHF. This chain joins TRBV27 and TRBJ1-6; 8 nucleotides line up with TRBD1. This CDR3 region has 18 residues. Looked up from germline, CDR1 is MNHEY and CDR2 is SMNVEV (reference sequence). V lost 3 bases and J lost 7; bases outside the gene matches: 14.

CDR3 sequence (DNA): TGTGCCAGCAGCGCCCCTGTTGGAGGGTTGAACACTGAAGCTTTCTTT. Its translation is CASSAPVGGLNTEAFF. The V call is TRBV9, the J call TRBJ1-1; D unresolved. The germline V gene has CDR1 SGDLS and CDR2 YYNGEE. V shed 3 bases and J shed 0 bases, with 15 bases lying between them. This CDR3 spans 16 amino acids.

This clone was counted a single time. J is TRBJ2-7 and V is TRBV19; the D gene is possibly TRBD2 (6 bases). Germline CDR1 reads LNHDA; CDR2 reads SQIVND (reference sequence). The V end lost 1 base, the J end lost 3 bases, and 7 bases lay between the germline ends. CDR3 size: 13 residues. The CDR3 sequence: CASSIGLGYEQYF. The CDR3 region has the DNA TGTGCCAGTAGTATAGGACTAGGCTACGAGCAGTACTTC.

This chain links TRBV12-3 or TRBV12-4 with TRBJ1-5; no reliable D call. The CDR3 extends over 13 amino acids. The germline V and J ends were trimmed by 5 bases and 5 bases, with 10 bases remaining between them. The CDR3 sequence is CASSNSGYQPQHF. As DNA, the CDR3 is TGTGCCAGCAGTAACTCGGGGTATCAGCCCCAGCATTTT.

CDR3: CASSIDGTQYF. For the CDR3, the DNA is TGTGCCAGCAGCATAGACGGAACCCAGTACTTC. The chain uses TRBV13 and TRBJ2-5; D is unclear. CDR1 and CDR2 from the germline V gene are PRHDT and FYEKMQ (reference sequence). The CDR3 is 11 amino acids. The ends were cut back, 5 bases at V and 8 bases at J, with 9 bases in the middle.

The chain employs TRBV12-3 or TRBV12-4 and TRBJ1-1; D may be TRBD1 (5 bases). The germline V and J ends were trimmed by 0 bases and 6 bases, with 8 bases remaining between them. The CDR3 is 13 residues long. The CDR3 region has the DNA TGTGCCAGCAGTTTAGCGCCAGGGCCTGAAGCTTTCTTT. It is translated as CASSLAPGPEAFF.

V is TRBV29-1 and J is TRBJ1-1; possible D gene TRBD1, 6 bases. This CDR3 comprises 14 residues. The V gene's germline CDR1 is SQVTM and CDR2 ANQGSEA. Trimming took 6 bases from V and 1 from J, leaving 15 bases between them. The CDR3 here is CSVQGLHGNTEAFF. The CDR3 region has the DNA TGCAGCGTGCAGGGGCTCCACGGGAACACTGAAGCTTTCTTT.

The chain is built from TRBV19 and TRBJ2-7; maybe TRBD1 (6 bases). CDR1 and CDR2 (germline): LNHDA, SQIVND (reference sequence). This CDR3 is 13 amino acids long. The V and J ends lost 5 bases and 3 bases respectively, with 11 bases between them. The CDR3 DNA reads TGTGCCAGTAGTCCCGGGACAAACTACGAGCAGTACTTC. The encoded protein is CASSPGTNYEQYF.

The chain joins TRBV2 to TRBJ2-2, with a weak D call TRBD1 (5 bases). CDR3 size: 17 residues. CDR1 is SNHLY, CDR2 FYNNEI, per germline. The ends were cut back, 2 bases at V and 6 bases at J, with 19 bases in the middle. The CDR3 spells CASSESPGFFRPGELFF. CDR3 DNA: TGTGCCAGCAGTGAAAGCCCAGGGTTTTTCAGACCCGGGGAGCTGTTTTTT.

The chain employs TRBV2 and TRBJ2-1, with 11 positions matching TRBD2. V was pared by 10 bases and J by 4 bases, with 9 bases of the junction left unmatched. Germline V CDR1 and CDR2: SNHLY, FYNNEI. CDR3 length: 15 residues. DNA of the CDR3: TGTGCCATTCGATCCGGGACTAGCGGATACAATGAGCAGTTCTTC. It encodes CAIRSGTSGYNEQFF.

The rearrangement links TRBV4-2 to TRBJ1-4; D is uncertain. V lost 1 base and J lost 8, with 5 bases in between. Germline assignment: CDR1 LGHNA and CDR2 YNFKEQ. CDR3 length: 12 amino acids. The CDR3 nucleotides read TGTGCCAGCAGCCAAGTGGAGGAAAAACTGTTTTTT. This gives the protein CASSQVEEKLFF.